This TCR beta chain emerged from a study of blood T cells in healthy people across ages. Study-level background: Capturing about one barcoded beta molecule per two T cells was achieved by template switching.

Trimming took off 3 bases at V and 2 bases at J, with 14 bases between the two ends. This CDR3 is built from 15 residues. Germline V gives CDR1 SGDLS, CDR2 YYNGEE. Sample-barcoded 5' priming and a J-beta primer mix drove a second PCR of about 7 to 12 cycles. TCRdb fed the 5' RACE reads into MiXCR, producing one record per CDR3 protein. In the table there are about 830,000 distinct CDR3 sequences, under 80% of which are singletons. For this clonotype: Its antigen is as yet unknown.

General study points: Not knowing donor CMV status may have confounded expanded clonotype changes. Underestimates were what the diversity estimates from one million T cells were considered to be.

The V and J genes are TRBV9 and TRBJ2-5; D assignment may be TRBD1 or TRBD2 (5 bases each). The source material was blood. The sequence derives from a man under 40 in good health. CDR3 bases: TGTGCCAGCAGCGCATCCGGGACGCCGCAAGAGACCCAGTACTTC. It is translated as CASSASGTPQETQYF.